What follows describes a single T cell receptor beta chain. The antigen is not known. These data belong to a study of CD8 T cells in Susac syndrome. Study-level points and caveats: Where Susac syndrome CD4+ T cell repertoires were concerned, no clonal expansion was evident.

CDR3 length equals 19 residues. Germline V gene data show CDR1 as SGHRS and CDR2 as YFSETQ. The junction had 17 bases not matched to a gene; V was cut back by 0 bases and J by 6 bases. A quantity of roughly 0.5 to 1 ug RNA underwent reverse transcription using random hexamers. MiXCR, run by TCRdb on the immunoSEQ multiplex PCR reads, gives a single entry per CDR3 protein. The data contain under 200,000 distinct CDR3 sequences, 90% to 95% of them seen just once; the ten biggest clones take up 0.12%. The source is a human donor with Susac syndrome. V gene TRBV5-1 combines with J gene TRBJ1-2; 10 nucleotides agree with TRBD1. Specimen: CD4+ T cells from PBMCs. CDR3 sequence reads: CASSLVWDDRGLSPNGYTF. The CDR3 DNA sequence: TGCGCCAGCAGCTTGGTGTGGGACGACAGGGGGCTATCCCCCAATGGCTACACCTTC. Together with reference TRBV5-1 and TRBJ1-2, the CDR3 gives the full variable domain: KAGVTQTPRYLIKTRGQQVTLSCSPISGHRSVSWYQQTPGQGLQFLFEYFSETQRNKGNFPGRFSGRQFSNSRSEMNVSTLELGDSALYLCASSLVWDDRGLSPNGYTFGSGTRLTVV.